This T cell receptor (beta chain) was sequenced for a study of T cells in Graves' hyperthyroidism and ophthalmopathy. RNA transcripts gave rise to amplified TCR beta CDR3 regions. The TCR CDR3 first-round RT-PCR relied on the HTBI primer set. TCRdb fed the multiplex PCR reads into MiXCR, producing one record per CDR3 protein. In the table there are around 660,000 distinct CDR3 sequences, less than 45% of which are singletons. About this clonotype itself: The target antigen is unknown.

Findings and limits, study-wide: The model identified upcoming ophthalmopathy a median about six months ahead of onset.

Trimming took 2 bases from V and 0 from J, leaving 12 bases between them. Germline V CDR1 and CDR2: SGDLS, YYNGEE. CDR3 length equals 17 residues. The sample was peripheral blood or thyroid tissue (not recorded which). The clonotype was recovered from an adult man with Graves' disease, either hyperthyroidism or ophthalmopathy (not recorded which). This rearrangement joins TRBV9 to TRBJ2-6; D remains ambiguous. The CDR3 region has the DNA TGTGCCAGCAGCGTCACGGGCAGGAGCTCTGGGGCCAACGTCCTGACTTTC. It specifies CASSVTGRSSGANVLTF. Looking up the rest from reference TRBV9 and TRBJ2-6 gives the full variable domain: DSGVTQTPKHLITATGQRVTLRCSPRSGDLSVYWYQQSLDQGLQFLIQYYNGEERAKGNILERFSAQQFPDLHSELNLSSLELGDSALYFCASSVTGRSSGANVLTFGAGSRLTVL.